The clone carrying this T cell receptor beta chain was seen at least ten times. Its antigen is undetermined. Using RNA transcripts as the source, TCR beta CDR3 regions were amplified. HTBI primers were employed in a first-round RT-PCR of the TCR CDR3. MiXCR, run by TCRdb on the multiplex PCR reads, gives a single entry per CDR3 protein. This table holds a few hundred thousand distinct CDR3 sequences, about 16% found once. In making diagnoses, clinical symptoms, serum thyroxine and TRAb, thyroid ultrasound and orbital computed tomography were all used. This specimen comes from a study of T cells in Graves' hyperthyroidism and ophthalmopathy. Study-level results: Most expanded thyroid clonotypes above 0.001 also appeared in blood.

Looked up from germline, CDR1 is SGHRS and CDR2 is YFSETQ. CDR3 length equals 15 residues. Between the trimmed V and J ends, which lost 4 bases and 2 bases, there was a span of 14 bases. This receptor was obtained from a middle-aged woman with Graves' ophthalmopathy. The source material was blood. The chain couples TRBV5-1 to TRBJ2-3; D might be TRBD2 (7 bases). The CDR3 DNA reads as TGCGCCAGCAGCGTCCGGGGGGCTTCCACAGATACGCAGTATTTT. This codes for CASSVRGASTDTQYF. Full variable domain (missing parts from reference TRBV5-1 and TRBJ2-3): KAGVTQTPRYLIKTRGQQVTLSCSPISGHRSVSWYQQTPGQGLQFLFEYFSETQRNKGNFPGRFSGRQFSNSRSEMNVSTLELGDSALYLCASSVRGASTDTQYFGPGTRLTVL.